This note documents a single T cell receptor (beta chain) sequence. The sample is drawn from a study of blood T cell repertoires in COVID-19. Turning to the study itself: Acute and convalescent COVID-19 specimens originated in the United States, Italy and Spain. PBMCs, B-cell-depleted T cells, or T cells provided the cDNA or gDNA that made up the material.

The V end was cut by 7 bases, the J end by 2 bases, with 6 bases between. Looked up from germline, CDR1 is MNHEY and CDR2 is SVGAGI. This CDR3 has 12 residues. As originally analysed: Estimation of nucleated cell counts was performed using reference gene primer amplification. Libraries were prepared by immunoSEQ multiplex PCR; TCRdb keeps only in-frame clonotypes and omits some of them. V, J and clone size were drawn from that table, and D and trimming were deduced from the DNA. This sample has approximately 170,000 clones, with about 85% found just once. V gene TRBV6-5 combines with J gene TRBJ1-5; a weak D match, TRBD1 (6 bases). The sequenced sample consisted of peripheral blood. The receptor was isolated from a man aged 55 to 70 who had recovered from COVID-19. The chain's CDR3 is CASNRGNQPQHF. As DNA, the CDR3 is TGTGCCAGCAACAGGGGCAATCAGCCCCAGCATTTT.